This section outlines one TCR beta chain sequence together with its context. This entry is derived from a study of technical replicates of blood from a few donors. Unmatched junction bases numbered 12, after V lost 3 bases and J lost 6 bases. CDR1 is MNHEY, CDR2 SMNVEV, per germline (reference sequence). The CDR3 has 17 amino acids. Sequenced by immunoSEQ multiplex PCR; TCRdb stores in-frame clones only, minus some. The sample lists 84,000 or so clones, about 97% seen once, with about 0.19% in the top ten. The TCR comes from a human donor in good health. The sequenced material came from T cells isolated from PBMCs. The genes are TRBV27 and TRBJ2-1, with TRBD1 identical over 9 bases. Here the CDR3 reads CASSFFRGDRGVNEQFF. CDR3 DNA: TGTGCCAGCAGTTTTTTTCGGGGAGACAGGGGGGTCAATGAGCAGTTCTTC.